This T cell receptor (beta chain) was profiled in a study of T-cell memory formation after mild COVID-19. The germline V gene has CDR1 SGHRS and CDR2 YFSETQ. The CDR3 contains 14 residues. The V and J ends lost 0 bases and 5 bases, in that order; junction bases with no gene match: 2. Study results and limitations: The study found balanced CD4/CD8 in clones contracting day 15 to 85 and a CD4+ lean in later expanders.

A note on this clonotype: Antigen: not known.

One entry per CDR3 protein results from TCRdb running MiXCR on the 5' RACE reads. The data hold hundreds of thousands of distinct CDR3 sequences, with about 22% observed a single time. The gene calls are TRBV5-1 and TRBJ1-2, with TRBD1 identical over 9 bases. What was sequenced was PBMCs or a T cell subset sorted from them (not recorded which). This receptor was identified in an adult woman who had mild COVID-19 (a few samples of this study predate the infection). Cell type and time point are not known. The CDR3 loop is CASSLGDREYGYTF. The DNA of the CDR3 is TGCGCCAGCAGCTTGGGGGACAGGGAATATGGCTACACCTTC.